The clone carrying this TCR beta chain came up many times. The CDR3 runs 16 residues. J lost 9 bases, V lost 4 bases, and 9 bases had no gene match. Per the germline V gene, CDR1 is MRHNA and CDR2 is SNTAGT. The data stem from a study of cytomegalovirus exposure and HLA in healthy donors. About the research overall: Clustering assigned approximately 79% of the approximately 400 genotyped donors to the Caucasian-associated ancestry cluster.

The PCR employed 60 Vbeta primers together with 13 Jbeta primers. Profiled with immunoSEQ multiplex PCR; TCRdb holds only in-frame clones, not every one. Of some 87,000 clones in the sample, 62% were seen once. This clonotype was sampled from a woman aged 25-40 years in good health and CMV-seropositive. V is TRBV6-4 and J is TRBJ2-1, with 13 bases lining up with TRBD2. The sequenced material came from PBMCs. As DNA, the CDR3 is TGTGCCAGCAGTGGTTCAACTAGCGGGGGGGCGTCTGAGCAGTTCTTC. The encoded protein is CASSGSTSGGASEQFF.